The 30 T cell receptor beta chains below come from one sample, sequenced in a study of HIV-infected patients and healthy controls. cDNA was made from about 500 ng RNA using alpha and beta constant primers. Alpha and beta chain libraries were made separately by chain-specific third strand synthesis with multiplexing indices. Using its own MiXCR run on the 5' RACE reads, TCRdb lists one record per CDR3 protein. The profile covers approximately 8,600 distinct CDR3 sequences, with around 8.7% appearing a single time and about 20% taken by the ten largest. Follow-up blood was drawn about 14 weeks, roughly three months, after antiretroviral therapy began. No cell fractionation was done, so the repertoire covers all unsorted peripheral blood T cells. The sample consisted of blood, taken during antiretroviral therapy. The receptors derive from an adult with HIV infection.

This clonotype was detected ten times or more. This chain uses TRBV29-1 with TRBJ1-1; D is ambiguous. The CDR3 spans 11 residues. CDR1 and CDR2 from the germline V gene are SQVTM and ANQGSEA. The V end lost 5 bases, the J end lost 5 bases, and 9 bases lay between the germline ends. The DNA for the CDR3 is TGCAGCGTTTTGGAGGTGACTGAAGCTTTCTTT. It codes for CSVLEVTEAFF.

This clonotype was counted at least ten times. The chain uses TRBV7-9 and TRBJ2-4; a possible D gene is TRBD2 (5 bases). CDR1 and CDR2 (germline): SEHNR, FQNEAQ (reference sequence). V lost 2 bases and J lost 3, with 23 bases in between. The CDR3 sequence is 19 residues long. Here the CDR3 reads CASSLKAADNPEGKNIQYF. Written as DNA, the CDR3 is TGTGCCAGCAGCTTAAAGGCCGCTGACAACCCAGAGGGCAAAAACATTCAGTACTTC.

This clonotype was seen ten or more times. The rearrangement links TRBV29-1 to TRBJ2-1, with D possibly called TRBD1 or TRBD2 (5 bases each). Germline V gene lookup returns CDR1 SQVTM and CDR2 ANQGSEA. This CDR3 spans 15 amino acids. V lost 7 bases and J 1 base, leaving 17 bases between the germline ends. Here the CDR3 reads CSGERRDRSYNEQFF. The CDR3 DNA reads as TGCAGCGGAGAACGCCGGGACCGATCCTACAATGAGCAGTTCTTC.

This clonotype came up many times. The rearrangement uses TRBV7-2 and TRBJ2-7; tentative D call: TRBD2 (5 bases). CDR1 is SGHTA, CDR2 FQGNSA, per germline. Between the trimmed V and J ends, which lost 3 bases and 0 bases, there was a span of 12 bases. This CDR3 comprises 15 residues. The CDR3 region is CASSFRVSDSYEQYF. In DNA form, the CDR3 reads TGTGCCAGCAGCTTTAGAGTTAGCGACTCCTACGAGCAGTACTTC.

This clonotype was counted between two and nine times. The rearrangement links TRBV18 to TRBJ1-2; no clear D. V lost 4 bases and J 5 bases, leaving 11 bases between the germline ends. The CDR3 extends over 13 amino acids. Looked up from germline, CDR1 is KGHSH and CDR2 is LQKENI. The CDR3 DNA reads TGTGCCAGCTCACGAGAGGGTCGATATGGCTACACCTTC. It translates to CASSREGRYGYTF. Variable domain in full (rest from reference TRBV18 and TRBJ1-2): NAGVMQNPRHLVRRRGQEARLRCSPMKGHSHVYWYRQLPEEGLKFMVYLQKENIIDESGMPKERFSAEFPKEGPSILRIQQVVRGDSAAYFCASSREGRYGYTFGSGTRLTVV.

This clonotype appeared many times. The chain employs TRBV12-5 and TRBJ1-1; unclear D gene. The CDR3 has 15 residues. Germline lookup yields CDR1 LGHNT and CDR2 FRNRAP. With 5 bases removed from V and 0 bases from J, the gap between germline ends came to 13 bases. CDR3 DNA sequence: TGTGCTAGTGGTCCCCTAAACAAGATGAACACTGAAGCTTTCTTT. Its protein product is CASGPLNKMNTEAFF.

There are many counts of this clonotype. The chain employs TRBV7-9 and TRBJ2-1; D perhaps matches TRBD1 (5 bases). This CDR3 is 15 amino acids long. V gave up 5 bases and J gave up 0 bases, with 11 bases separating them. The germline V gene encodes CDR1 SEHNR and CDR2 FQNEAQ (reference sequence). The CDR3 nucleotides are TGTGCCAGCAGCCGACAGCTTAGCTCCTACAATGAGCAGTTCTTC. It specifies CASSRQLSSYNEQFF.

This clonotype was observed many times. This rearrangement joins TRBV18 to TRBJ1-2; D call uncertain. This CDR3 is built from 14 residues. The germline V and J ends were trimmed by 0 bases and 7 bases, with 12 bases remaining between them. The germline V gene has CDR1 KGHSH and CDR2 LQKENI. The CDR3 bases are TGTGCCAGCTCACCACCGGGGAGGCCTGCTGGCTACACCTTC. Protein: CASSPPGRPAGYTF.

This clonotype occurred many times. The CDR3 DNA is TGTGCCAGCAGCTTGGACAGAAACACTGAAGCTTTCTTT. Amino acid sequence: CASSLDRNTEAFF. The chain links TRBV5-6 to TRBJ1-1, with unresolved D. V lost 0 bases and J 2 bases, leaving 5 bases between the germline ends. Looked up from germline, CDR1 is SGHDT and CDR2 is YYEEEE. This CDR3 contains 13 residues.

By sample fraction, this clonotype is medium-sized. The CDR3 loop is CSVEWTALAKNIQYF. CDR3 sequence (DNA): TGCAGCGTTGAATGGACTGCTCTAGCCAAAAACATTCAGTACTTC. The chain joins TRBV29-1 to TRBJ2-4; D possibly corresponds to TRBD2 (5 bases). Germline V gives CDR1 SQVTM, CDR2 ANQGSEA. The CDR3 length is 15 residues. Trimming stripped 2 bases from V and 0 bases from J, with 11 bases between.

Many counts were recorded for this clonotype. V and J are TRBV29-1 and TRBJ1-5, with TRBD1 as a possible D gene (5 bases). The CDR3 has 13 amino acids. V lost 4 bases, J lost 3 bases, and 10 bases lay in between. The germline CDR1 and CDR2 sequences are SQVTM and ANQGSEA. CDR3 loop: CSVGGVNNQPQHF. Written as DNA, the CDR3 is TGCAGCGTTGGAGGGGTCAACAATCAGCCCCAGCATTTT.

Many counts were recorded for this clonotype. The genes are TRBV21-1 and TRBJ1-4; the DNA was not used to check the table's D call, TRBD1. TRBV21-1 is classified as a pseudogene. CDR3 length equals 16 residues. The CDR3 sequence: CASSLRRGASNEKLFF. The CDR3 region has the DNA TGTGCCAGCAGCCTTCGGCGGGGGGCGTCTAATGAAAAACTGTTTTTT.

This clonotype was recorded many times. The rearrangement uses TRBV28 and TRBJ2-7; TRBD2 is a possible D gene (7 bases). Germline values: CDR1 MDHEN, CDR2 SYDVKM. This CDR3 region has 14 residues. V lost 5 bases and J 5 bases, leaving 16 bases between the germline ends. The CDR3 here is CASSPPGGINEQYF. The DNA for the CDR3 is TGTGCCAGCAGTCCCCCGGGGGGCATTAACGAGCAGTACTTC.

This clonotype was picked up many times. The chain has TRBV20-1 and TRBJ2-1; 7 bases fit TRBD1. CDR1 DFQATT and CDR2 SNEGSKA come from the germline V gene (reference sequence). Trimming cost V 5 bases and J 6 bases; bases outside gene matches: 10. The CDR3 runs 14 residues. The CDR3 reads CSACTRDSFNEQFF. CDR3 bases: TGCAGTGCTTGCACCCGGGACAGCTTCAATGAGCAGTTCTTC.

By sample share, this clonotype is medium-sized. This chain connects TRBV15 to TRBJ2-1, with D maybe TRBD2 (6 bases). Germline V CDR1 and CDR2: LNHNV, YYDKDF (reference sequence). The CDR3 extends over 14 amino acids. Trimming took 5 bases from V and 3 from J, leaving 11 bases between them. The CDR3 here is CATSPRRDYNEQFF. In nucleotides, the CDR3 is TGTGCCACCAGCCCGCGGCGGGACTACAATGAGCAGTTCTTC.

This clonotype was counted ten times or more. The CDR3 loop reads CASSPFDSGARGYTF. DNA of the CDR3: TGTGCCAGCAGCCCTTTCGATTCGGGGGCTCGCGGCTACACCTTC. The rearrangement links TRBV7-9 to TRBJ1-2; a weak D match, TRBD1 (6 bases). V was clipped by 5 bases and J by 8 bases, with 21 bases between them. CDR1 and CDR2 from the germline V gene are SEHNR and FQNEAQ (reference sequence). The CDR3 has 15 residues.

This clonotype was recorded many times. The chain combines TRBV7-2 with TRBJ1-6; no clear D gene. Trimming cost V 2 bases and J 0 bases, with 14 bases left between them. The CDR3 is 18 amino acids. Germline CDR1 SGHTA, CDR2 FQGNSA. The CDR3 region has the DNA TGTGCCAGCAGCTTACGTCCCAGGCAGGCCTCCTATAATTCACCCCTCCACTTT. Its translation: CASSLRPRQASYNSPLHF.

This clonotype was observed many times. The chain is built from TRBV6-6 and TRBJ2-3; D is possibly TRBD1 or TRBD2 (7 bases each). In germline, CDR1 is MNHNY, CDR2 SVGAGI (reference sequence). V was trimmed by 0 bases and J by 2 bases, leaving 18 bases between them. This CDR3 has 18 residues. CDR3 DNA sequence: TGTGCCAGCAGTTACTCGAAGGGAGGGGGCCACATCACAGATACGCAGTATTTT. Translation: CASSYSKGGGHITDTQYF.

This clonotype is medium-sized (0.01 to 0.1%) in the sample. The genes are TRBV10-1 and TRBJ1-2; weak D call: TRBD1 (5 bases). Trimming took 10 bases from V and 1 from J, leaving 13 bases between them. The CDR3 is 13 amino acids. Germline V CDR1 and CDR2: WNHNN, SYGVQD (reference sequence). DNA for the CDR3: TGCGCCACCAGCGGGGGATATAACTATGGCTACACCTTC. Protein sequence: CATSGGYNYGYTF.

This clonotype counts as medium-sized (0.01 to 0.1%). The chain joins TRBV12-3 or TRBV12-4 to TRBJ2-1, with D possibly TRBD2 on 5 matching bases. The CDR3 extends over 17 amino acids. V was trimmed by 3 bases and J by 0 bases, leaving 15 bases between them. Here the CDR3 DNA reads TGTGCCAGCAGTTTTGGGGAGCTTCGGAGCTCCTACAATGAGCAGTTCTTC. It encodes CASSFGELRSSYNEQFF.

The chain carries TRBV29-1 and TRBJ2-4, with unresolved D. The CDR3 has 12 amino acids. Germline V lookup: CDR1 SQVTM, CDR2 ANQGSEA. Trimming removed 4 bases from V and 2 bases from J, with 6 bases in between. This chain's CDR3 is CSVVGTKNIQYF. The CDR3 coding sequence is TGCAGCGTTGTTGGGACCAAAAACATTCAGTACTTC.

This clonotype rates as medium-sized (0.01 to 0.1%). This chain's CDR3 is CASSFQDTEAFF. CDR3 bases: TGTGCCAGCAGTTTCCAGGACACTGAAGCTTTCTTT. V and J are TRBV12-3 or TRBV12-4 and TRBJ1-1; D gene unclear. CDR3 size: 12 residues. Trimming shortened V by 3 bases and J by 3 bases, and 5 bases separated the two germline ends.

Judged by abundance, this clonotype is medium-sized. The V gene is TRBV20-1, the J gene TRBJ1-1; D unresolved. The length of the CDR3 is 12 residues. V gave up 3 bases and J gave up 6 bases, with 11 bases separating them. Germline V gene lookup returns CDR1 DFQATT and CDR2 SNEGSKA (reference sequence). The CDR3 sequence is CSASKQLAEAFF. The CDR3 nucleotides read TGCAGTGCTAGCAAGCAGCTAGCTGAAGCTTTCTTT.

This clonotype was counted at least ten times. CDR3 region: CASSYVDRGHNEQFF. CDR3 DNA: TGTGCCAGCAGTTACGTCGACAGAGGCCACAATGAGCAGTTCTTC. The chain has TRBV6-5 and TRBJ2-1; possible D gene TRBD1, 5 bases. This CDR3 is 15 amino acids long. Germline values: CDR1 MNHEY, CDR2 SVGAGI. The V end lost 2 bases, the J end lost 5 bases, and 13 bases lay between the germline ends.

Here the CDR3 DNA reads TGTGCCAGCACTAGGGGAGGGACAACAGATACGCAGTATTTT. It yields the protein CASTRGGTTDTQYF. The rearrangement links TRBV3-1 to TRBJ2-3, with TRBD2 as a possible D gene (7 bases). Trimming removed 7 bases at V and 3 bases at J, with 14 bases between. The CDR3 covers 14 residues. CDR1 and CDR2 (germline): LGHDT, YNNKEL (reference sequence).

This clonotype was recorded many times. V and J are TRBV7-3 and TRBJ1-3; the D is unclear. Germline lookup yields CDR1 SGHTA and CDR2 FQGTGA. Trimming pared 6 bases from V and 3 bases from J, leaving 12 bases between. CDR3 length equals 14 residues. The DNA of the CDR3 is TGTGCCAGCAGTCTTGCGGGGAGTGGAAACACCATATATTTT. It codes for CASSLAGSGNTIYF.

The rearrangement joins TRBV7-2 to TRBJ2-2, with TRBD2 matching 13 bases. Germline-derived CDR1 and CDR2 are SGHTA and FQGNSA. The CDR3 is made up of 17 amino acids. V gave up 5 bases and J gave up 5 bases; unmatched junction bases: 8. This CDR3 reads CASSHRTSGGSTGELFF. The CDR3, as DNA: TGTGCCAGCAGCCACCGGACTAGCGGGGGCTCGACCGGGGAGCTGTTTTTT.

At least ten counts were recorded for this clonotype. V and J are TRBV18 and TRBJ2-4; no clear D. The ends were cut back, 5 bases at V and 0 bases at J, with 17 bases in the middle. The CDR3 runs 17 residues. In germline, CDR1 is KGHSH, CDR2 LQKENI. The CDR3 nucleotides are TGTGCCAGCTCATCCGACAAGTCAACCTTAGCCAAAAACATTCAGTACTTC. It encodes CASSSDKSTLAKNIQYF.

Regarding this clonotype: At one end, the junction sequence differs from germline, possibly due to a read error. The chain uses TRBV6-6 and TRBJ1-1, with 9 bases identical to TRBD1. The CDR3 contains 14 residues. Looked up from germline, CDR1 is MNHNY and CDR2 is SVGAGI (reference sequence). CDR3 region: CASKVLTGGIGALF. CDR3 DNA sequence: TGTGCCAGCAAGGTTTTAACAGGGGGCATAGGAGCTCTCTTT.

This clonotype ranks as medium-sized. The chain uses TRBV7-2 and TRBJ1-4; unclear D gene. CDR1 is SGHTA, CDR2 FQGNSA, per germline. With 1 base removed from V and 7 bases from J, the gap between germline ends came to 7 bases. CDR3 length: 13 residues. The CDR3 bases are TGTGCCAGCAGCTTAGTGGTACCTGAAAAACTGTTTTTT. It codes for CASSLVVPEKLFF. Drawing the rest from reference TRBV7-2 and TRBJ1-4, the complete variable domain is GAGVSQSPSNKVTEKGKDVELRCDPISGHTALYWYRQSLGQGLEFLIYFQGNSAPDKSGLPSDRFSAERTGGSVSTLTIQRTQQEDSAVYLCASSLVVPEKLFFGSGTQLSVL.